This T cell receptor beta chain was documented in a study of blood T cell repertoires in COVID-19. The V gene's germline CDR1 is SNHLY and CDR2 FYNNEI. This CDR3 region has 15 residues. Trimming cost V 2 bases and J 1 base; bases outside gene matches: 3. Repertoires were generated with immunoSEQ multiplex PCR, while TCRdb's copy carries only in-frame clones and drops some. The sample contains about 210,000 clones, more than 70% of which appear only once. This TCR was sampled from a man aged 45 to 65 with active or convalescent COVID-19. Sequenced material: peripheral blood. This chain uses TRBV2 with TRBJ1-1; 8 nucleotides agree with TRBD1. Written as DNA, the CDR3 is TGTGCCAGCAGTGAACAGGGGGCAAAGAACACTGAAGCTTTCTTT. Its translation: CASSEQGAKNTEAFF.